This T cell receptor (beta chain) appears in the sequencing data of a study of type 1 and type 2 diabetes patients. Genomic DNA was the PCR template. Amplification of the beta chain CDR3 used 30 forward and 13 reverse multiplex primers. TCRdb reanalysed the multiplex PCR reads using MiXCR and keeps one entry per CDR3 protein. The sample lists approximately 260,000 distinct CDR3 sequences, around 50% occurring once. The CDR3 loop spans 16 amino acids. CDR1 and CDR2 (germline): LNHNV, YYDKDF (reference sequence). Losses at the gene ends were 1 base for V and 4 bases for J; bases not matched to a gene: 6.

This sequence was found in a man in his late teens or twenties with type 2 diabetes. The source material was peripheral blood mononuclear cells (PBMCs). The chain uses TRBV15 and TRBJ2-5, with TRBD2 matching over 10 bases. CDR3 sequence reads: CATSRVQASGRETQYF. The CDR3 region has the DNA TGTGCCACCAGCAGAGTCCAGGCTAGCGGGAGAGAGACCCAGTACTTC.